This T cell receptor (beta chain) was found in a study of cytomegalovirus exposure and HLA in healthy donors. Study conclusions and caveats: Accurate predictions that matched the HLA-A and HLA-B alleles of most subjects were reportedly made from TCR beta sequences.

The CDR3 has 15 residues. CDR1 GTSNPN and CDR2 SVGIG come from the germline V gene (reference sequence). Use of 60 Vbeta and 13 Jbeta primers characterized the PCR. Assay: immunoSEQ multiplex PCR; the TCRdb copy retains only in-frame clones and omits some. The sample carries fewer than 100,000 clones, around 78% recorded once. With respect to this clone: Its cognate antigen is unknown.

The V gene is TRBV30, the J gene TRBJ2-1; 10 positions match TRBD2. Sample: PBMCs. This sequence originates from a male donor in good health and CMV-seropositive. CDR3 bases: TGTGCTTGGGGAGTTGGACTAGCGGCGTCAAATGAGCAGTTCTTC. Translated: CAWGVGLAASNEQFF.